The 20 T cell receptor beta chains below were found in one sample sequenced in a study of blood T cell repertoires in COVID-19. Sequencing was performed with immunoSEQ multiplex PCR; in TCRdb, only in-frame clones are kept and a portion is missing. This table holds some 23,000 clones, roughly 85% found once. Sequencing was carried out using peripheral blood. The receptor source for this set is a human donor with active COVID-19. The donor label of this sample is uncertain.

This chain connects TRBV5-5 to TRBJ1-3; D possibly corresponds to TRBD1 (5 bases). V was shortened by 2 bases and J by 0 bases, with 18 bases between the two germline ends. Germline V lookup: CDR1 SGHKS, CDR2 YYEKEE (reference sequence). This CDR3 has 18 residues. CDR3 bases: TGTGCCAGCAGCTTTCAAGGAGGGACGGCGAACTCTGGAAACACCATATATTTT. It codes for CASSFQGGTANSGNTIYF.

The chain couples TRBV7-9 to TRBJ2-5; TRBD2 matches 10 bases. The CDR3 loop spans 16 amino acids. Germline-derived CDR1 and CDR2 are SEHNR and FQNEAQ (reference sequence). V gave up 0 bases and J gave up 2 bases; unmatched junction bases: 3. For the CDR3, the DNA is TGTGCCAGCAGCTTAGCGCCTAGCGGGAGTCAAGAGACCCAGTACTTC. The encoded protein is CASSLAPSGSQETQYF. Full variable domain (rest looked up from reference TRBV7-9 and TRBJ2-5): DTGVSQNPRHKITKRGQNVTFRCDPISEHNRLYWYRQTLGQGPEFLTYFQNEAQLEKSRLLSDRFSAERPKGSFSTLEIQRTEQGDSAMYLCASSLAPSGSQETQYFGPGTRLLVL.

A single count supports this clone. This rearrangement joins TRBV29-1 to TRBJ2-5; 10 nucleotides line up with TRBD1. The ends lost 4 bases at V and 4 bases at J; junction bases unmatched: 3. The germline V gene has CDR1 SQVTM and CDR2 ANQGSEA. This CDR3 has 13 amino acids. The CDR3, as DNA: TGCAGCGTTGGGAGGACAGGGGGAGAGACCCAGTACTTC. Translated: CSVGRTGGETQYF.

The rearrangement uses TRBV9 and TRBJ2-1; 10 bases fit TRBD2. Germline V lookup: CDR1 SGDLS, CDR2 YYNGEE. The CDR3 runs 15 residues. Germline trimming cut 2 bases from V and 6 bases from J; bases unmatched to any gene: 5. CDR3 nucleotide sequence: TGTGCCAGCAGCGTGCGGACTAGCGGTTCCAATGAGCAGTTCTTC. This translates into CASSVRTSGSNEQFF.

The V call is TRBV6-1, the J call TRBJ1-6; no clear D. Per the germline V gene, CDR1 is MNHNS and CDR2 is SASEGT. The germline V and J ends were trimmed by 2 bases and 5 bases, with 16 bases remaining between them. CDR3 length equals 17 residues. CDR3 in amino acids: CASSEPRGSSDNSPLHF. The CDR3 DNA follows: TGTGCCAGCAGTGAACCCCGTGGGAGCTCGGATAATTCACCCCTCCACTTT.

This clone was seen a handful of times. The V gene is TRBV6-5, the J gene TRBJ1-5; TRBD1 matches at 11 bases. Germline lookup yields CDR1 MNHEY and CDR2 SVGAGI. V gave up 4 bases and J gave up 7 bases; unmatched junction bases: 6. The CDR3 is made up of 15 amino acids. The CDR3 DNA reads TGTGCCAGCAGTTCCAGGACAGGGGGCGGACAGCCCCAGCATTTT. This encodes CASSSRTGGGQPQHF.

In nucleotides, the CDR3 is TGTGCCAGCAGTTCCGGGTCCGACAGGGCGGAAGAGACCCAGTACTTC. Protein sequence: CASSSGSDRAEETQYF. The chain is built from TRBV3-1 (or the pseudogene TRBV3-2) and TRBJ2-5; TRBD1 matches 7 bases. The CDR3 spans 16 residues. Germline trimming cut 6 bases from V and 3 bases from J; bases unmatched to any gene: 13. The germline V gene encodes CDR1 LGHDT and CDR2 YNNKEL (reference sequence).

The V and J genes are TRBV2 and TRBJ2-5; perhaps TRBD1 as D (6 bases). Looked up from germline, CDR1 is SNHLY and CDR2 is FYNNEI. The CDR3 length is 13 residues. Trimming removed 7 bases at V and 6 bases at J, with 15 bases between. Here the CDR3 DNA reads TGTGCCAGCAATTTTGGGGGCGCGAAGACCCAGTACTTC. Protein: CASNFGGAKTQYF.

The chain recombines TRBV18 with TRBJ2-5, with 8 nucleotides matching TRBD1. The CDR3 is 16 residues long. CDR1 KGHSH and CDR2 LQKENI come from the germline V gene. Unmatched junction bases numbered 7, after V lost 3 bases and J lost 1 base. CDR3 nucleotide sequence: TGTGCCAGCTCACCGGACACAGGGGGAGGCCAAGAGACCCAGTACTTC. Its protein product is CASSPDTGGGQETQYF.

The gene calls are TRBV6-5 and TRBJ2-5, with TRBD2 as a possible D gene (7 bases). V was cut by 2 bases and J by 5 bases, with 12 bases left in between. Germline-derived CDR1 and CDR2 are MNHEY and SVGAGI. The CDR3 loop spans 14 amino acids. CDR3 in amino acids: CASSYGGASETQYF. Here the CDR3 DNA reads TGTGCCAGCAGTTACGGGGGGGCATCGGAGACCCAGTACTTC.

V and J are TRBV18 and TRBJ2-7; 7 bases map to TRBD2. Germline V gene lookup returns CDR1 KGHSH and CDR2 LQKENI. V lost 3 bases to trimming and J lost 3 bases; unmatched junction nucleotides: 5. This CDR3 is built from 14 residues. The CDR3 here is CASSPIPGGYEQYF. CDR3 DNA: TGTGCCAGCTCACCGATCCCGGGGGGCTACGAGCAGTACTTC.

The V gene is TRBV30, the J gene TRBJ1-4; possible D gene TRBD1, 5 bases. CDR3 length: 15 residues. V was shortened by 2 bases and J by 14 bases, with 24 bases between the two germline ends. Germline V lookup: CDR1 GTSNPN, CDR2 SVGIG (reference sequence). CDR3 region: CAWSRAGTPRFGLFF. DNA of the CDR3: TGTGCCTGGAGTAGAGCAGGGACTCCCCGGTTCGGGCTGTTTTTT.

This chain uses TRBV7-2 with TRBJ2-7, with D perhaps matching TRBD1 (6 bases). The CDR3 runs to 13 residues. The V gene lost 3 bases and the J gene lost 3 bases, with 9 bases spanning the gap. Germline V gives CDR1 SGHTA, CDR2 FQGNSA. CDR3 DNA sequence: TGTGCCAGCAGCTTCGCGGACAGCTACGAGCAGTACTTC. It codes for CASSFADSYEQYF. Full variable domain (rest looked up from reference TRBV7-2 and TRBJ2-7): GAGVSQSPSNKVTEKGKDVELRCDPISGHTALYWYRQSLGQGLEFLIYFQGNSAPDKSGLPSDRFSAERTGGSVSTLTIQRTQQEDSAVYLCASSFADSYEQYFGPGTRLTVT.

The gene calls are TRBV28 and TRBJ2-3; TRBD1 matches 8 bases. The V gene end was trimmed by 3 bases and the J gene end by 6 bases; junction bases not matched to a gene: 11. This CDR3 is 16 amino acids long. Germline V gives CDR1 MDHEN, CDR2 SYDVKM. The CDR3 region is CASSLQGAPGPDTQYF. CDR3 DNA: TGTGCCAGCAGTTTGCAGGGGGCCCCCGGCCCGGATACGCAGTATTTT. The whole variable domain, remainder taken from reference TRBV28 and TRBJ2-3, is DVKVTQSSRYLVKRTGEKVFLECVQDMDHENMFWYRQDPGLGLRLIYFSYDVKMKEKGDIPEGYSVSREKKERFSLILESASTNQTSMYLCASSLQGAPGPDTQYFGPGTRLTVL.

In this sample, this clone turned up once. V usage is TRBV5-4 and J usage is TRBJ2-2; D uncertain. This CDR3 region has 13 residues. The germline V gene encodes CDR1 SGHNT and CDR2 YYREEE (reference sequence). The ends were cut back, 4 bases at V and 6 bases at J, with 10 bases in the middle. The CDR3 DNA is TGTGCCAGCAGCCAAACAGAGCCCGGGGAGCTGTTTTTT. This codes for CASSQTEPGELFF.

The V gene is TRBV30, the J gene TRBJ2-1; unclear D gene. Trimming pared 5 bases from V and 8 bases from J, leaving 10 bases between. This CDR3 spans 11 amino acids. Germline V CDR1 and CDR2: GTSNPN, SVGIG (reference sequence). The CDR3, as DNA: TGTGCCTGGGAAATTGGAGATGAGCAGTTCTTC. This translates into CAWEIGDEQFF.

The chain recombines TRBV20-1 with TRBJ2-1; 12 bases map to TRBD2. This CDR3 comprises 15 residues. Losses at the gene ends were 3 bases for V and 4 bases for J; bases not matched to a gene: 4. Germline values: CDR1 DFQATT, CDR2 SNEGSKA (reference sequence). The CDR3 reads CSASGLAGGYNEQFF. CDR3 nucleotide sequence: TGCAGTGCTAGTGGGCTAGCGGGAGGGTACAATGAGCAGTTCTTC.

CDR3 amino acids: CASSSETGISNEKLFF. In DNA, the CDR3 is TGCGCCAGCAGCTCCGAAACAGGGATCTCTAATGAAAAACTGTTTTTT. The J gene is TRBJ1-4, the V gene TRBV5-1; possible D gene TRBD1, 6 bases. Deletions cut 3 bases from V and 3 bases from J, with 15 bases between. The CDR3 extends over 16 amino acids. Looked up from germline, CDR1 is SGHRS and CDR2 is YFSETQ.

This clone was counted once. This chain links TRBV4-1 with TRBJ1-5, with no clear D. V dropped 2 bases and J dropped 3 bases, with 11 bases sitting between them. Germline V gives CDR1 MGHRA, CDR2 YSYEKL. The CDR3 is made up of 15 amino acids. The CDR3 DNA follows: TGCGCCAGCAGCCAATTAACAGATATCAATCAGCCCCAGCATTTT. Translating it yields CASSQLTDINQPQHF.

The J gene is TRBJ2-1, the V gene TRBV2; D may be TRBD2 (5 bases). From germline, CDR1 is SNHLY and CDR2 FYNNEI. Trimming left V 7 bases short and J 6 bases short, with 10 bases between. This CDR3 has 12 residues. DNA of the CDR3: TGTGCCAGCATGGGAGATAGCAATGAGCAGTTCTTC. Protein product: CASMGDSNEQFF.